The 26 T cell receptor beta chains reported below all come from one sample, sequenced in a study of identical twins. TCRdb recomputed calls from the 5' RACE reads with MiXCR, one row per CDR3 protein. This sample has around 240,000 distinct CDR3 sequences, with roughly a tenth found just once. Material: memory T cells sorted from blood. The receptors stem from a man aged 50 to 59 in good health.

About this clonotype: This clone may be a read error of a much larger clone one base away. This chain uses TRBV4-2 with TRBJ2-7; either TRBD1 or TRBD2 may supply D (6 bases each). V lost 4 bases and J lost 7, with 11 bases in between. Germline V gene data show CDR1 as LGHNA and CDR2 as YNFKEQ. This CDR3 contains 12 residues. This CDR3 is CASSPGAGEQYF. In nucleotides, the CDR3 is TGTGCCAGCAGCCCGGGGGCGGGGGAGCAGTACTTC.

This clonotype turned up a few times. The chain links TRBV6-5 to TRBJ2-3; 8 nucleotides agree with TRBD2. V lost 5 bases and J lost 10; bases outside the gene matches: 5. The CDR3 contains 12 residues. Germline values: CDR1 MNHEY, CDR2 SVGAGI. In DNA, the CDR3 is TGTGCCAGCAGTACCGGGACTAGGGCGCAGTATTTT. Translated, it gives CASSTGTRAQYF.

This clonotype was counted many times. This chain uses TRBV4-2 with TRBJ2-7, with D perhaps matching TRBD1 (5 bases). The V end lost 4 bases, the J end lost 6 bases, and 13 bases lay between the germline ends. There are 13 residues in the CDR3. Germline V gives CDR1 LGHNA, CDR2 YNFKEQ. CDR3 in amino acids: CASSLNPQGEQYF. The CDR3 DNA is TGTGCCAGCAGCCTAAATCCTCAGGGCGAGCAGTACTTC.

This clonotype was counted a few times. The genes are TRBV2 and TRBJ2-5; maybe TRBD2 (6 bases). The CDR3 has 14 residues. Germline CDR1 is SNHLY and CDR2 is FYNNEI. With 6 bases removed from V and 2 bases from J, the gap between germline ends came to 13 bases. The CDR3 loop reads CASRSGTSQETQYF. In nucleotides, the CDR3 is TGTGCCAGCAGATCCGGGACTTCACAAGAGACCCAGTACTTC. Filled out from reference TRBV2 and TRBJ2-5, the complete variable domain reads EPEVTQTPSHQVTQMGQEVILRCVPISNHLYFYWYRQILGQKVEFLVSFYNNEISEKSEIFDDQFSVERPDGSNFTLKIRSTKLEDSAMYFCASRSGTSQETQYFGPGTRLLVL.

At least ten counts were recorded for this clonotype. CDR3 coding DNA: TGCGCCAGCAGCTTCCGGGACAGGGGAACTGAGCAGTTCTTC. This translates into CASSFRDRGTEQFF. This chain joins TRBV5-1 and TRBJ2-1; 10 positions match TRBD1. Germline values: CDR1 SGHRS, CDR2 YFSETQ. This CDR3 has 14 amino acids. J lost 9 bases, V lost 2 bases, and 5 bases had no gene match.

This clonotype was counted a few times. The rearrangement joins TRBV20-1 to TRBJ2-2, with 7 bases matching TRBD1. CDR1 and CDR2 (germline): DFQATT, SNEGSKA (reference sequence). The CDR3 loop spans 14 amino acids. With V trimmed by 6 bases and J by 0 bases, 4 bases remained unmatched. CDR3 protein: CSAGDSSNTGELFF. CDR3 coding DNA: TGCAGTGCGGGGGACAGTTCGAACACCGGGGAGCTGTTTTTT.

This sequence joins TRBV12-3 or TRBV12-4 and TRBJ1-5; the D is unclear. Trimming removed 5 bases at V and 6 bases at J, with 11 bases between. The CDR3 runs to 13 residues. CDR3: CASSPRRVQPQHF. The CDR3 DNA reads TGTGCCAGCAGTCCCCGACGGGTTCAGCCCCAGCATTTT.

The gene calls are TRBV28 and TRBJ1-1, with D possibly being TRBD1 (5 bases). The CDR3 extends over 16 amino acids. Trimming took off 6 bases at V and 4 bases at J, with 21 bases between the two ends. Germline values: CDR1 MDHEN, CDR2 SYDVKM. In nucleotides, the CDR3 is TGTGCCAGCAGGGTGAGGGGAATCCCCGATCCCACTGAAGCTTTCTTT. Translating gives CASRVRGIPDPTEAFF.

This clonotype was recorded many times. The chain uses TRBV6-1 and TRBJ2-3; D perhaps matches TRBD2 (6 bases). The V end lost 8 bases, the J end lost 2 bases, and 17 bases lay between the germline ends. Germline CDR1 and CDR2: MNHNS and SASEGT. The CDR3 spans 15 residues. CDR3 DNA: TGTGCCAGCCTAGAAGGGGCGGGACTCACAGATACGCAGTATTTT. This encodes CASLEGAGLTDTQYF.

Regarding this clonotype: The CDR3 ends on some other residue instead of the conserved phenylalanine or tryptophan, so this is likely a read error. The rearrangement links TRBV6-5 to TRBJ2-2; 8 bases line up with TRBD1. Germline assignment: CDR1 MNHEY and CDR2 SVGAGI. The trim removed 2 bases at V and 6 bases at J, leaving 2 bases unmatched. The CDR3 sequence is 14 residues long. The DNA for the CDR3 is TGTGCCAGCAGTTACCAGGGGGCGCCCGGGGAGCTGTTTCTT. Translation gives CASSYQGAPGELFL.

This clonotype was found a few times. The chain has TRBV10-3 and TRBJ1-3; D remains unclear. Germline V gives CDR1 ENHRY, CDR2 SYGVKD. Between the trimmed V and J ends, which lost 3 bases and 4 bases, there was a span of 10 bases. The CDR3 loop spans 14 amino acids. CDR3: CAISDSDSGNTIYF. The CDR3 DNA sequence: TGTGCCATCAGTGATTCGGATTCCGGAAACACCATATATTTT.

This clonotype was recorded many times. This chain joins TRBV9 and TRBJ2-2; 9 positions match TRBD1. Germline V gene sequence: CDR1 SGDLS, CDR2 YYNGEE. This CDR3 has 14 residues. The V and J ends lost 3 bases and 6 bases, in that order; junction bases with no gene match: 3. DNA of the CDR3: TGTGCCAGCAGCGCGACAGGGGGGGCCGGGGAGCTGTTTTTT. Residues: CASSATGGAGELFF.

Only a few counts were recorded for this clonotype. The chain links TRBV20-1 to TRBJ2-3, with 14 bases aligning to TRBD2. The ends lost 3 bases at V and 7 bases at J; junction bases unmatched: 9. The germline CDR1 and CDR2 sequences are DFQATT and SNEGSKA (reference sequence). The CDR3 runs to 16 residues. CDR3 in amino acids: CSASRTGLAGVNTQYF. The CDR3 DNA is TGCAGTGCTAGCCGCACGGGACTAGCGGGGGTAAATACGCAGTATTTT.

This clonotype was seen ten or more times. The rearrangement joins TRBV29-1 to TRBJ1-1; 10 bases are shared with TRBD1. After removal of 5 bases from V and 5 bases from J, the junction contained 5 bases not matched to a gene. This CDR3 region has 13 residues. Per the germline V gene, CDR1 is SQVTM and CDR2 is ANQGSEA. CDR3 in DNA: TGCAGCGTTCAACGGACAGGGGGAACTGAAGCTTTCTTT. This sequence encodes CSVQRTGGTEAFF.

This clonotype was observed a few times. V usage is TRBV15 and J usage is TRBJ2-7, with 11 bases identical to TRBD1. Germline V gives CDR1 LNHNV, CDR2 YYDKDF (reference sequence). V trimming: 3 bases; J trimming: 5 bases; junction bases outside the gene matches: 9. CDR3 length: 16 amino acids. CDR3 amino acids: CATSREPDRGQNEQYF. The CDR3 coding sequence is TGTGCCACCAGCAGGGAACCGGACAGGGGGCAGAACGAGCAGTACTTC.

The gene calls are TRBV11-2 and TRBJ1-6; a possible D gene is TRBD1 (6 bases). The CDR3 sequence is 14 residues long. The V end was cut by 3 bases, the J end by 6 bases, with 9 bases between. In germline, CDR1 is SGHAT, CDR2 FQNNGV. In DNA form, the CDR3 reads TGTGCCAGCAGCTTGGACAGTTTTAATTCACCCCTCCACTTT. Translated, it gives CASSLDSFNSPLHF.

This clonotype was observed many times. The genes are TRBV28 and TRBJ2-1, with 11 bases identical to TRBD2. Germline loops: CDR1 MDHEN, CDR2 SYDVKM. Trimming took 8 bases from V and 0 from J; bases not matched to a gene: 15. The CDR3 contains 19 residues. The DNA for the CDR3 is TGTGCCAGCGGGACGTGGAAACTAGCGGGAGAGACCTCCTACAATGAGCAGTTCTTC. It specifies CASGTWKLAGETSYNEQFF.

This clonotype came up many times. J is TRBJ2-7 and V is TRBV28; D uncertain. The CDR3 sequence is 12 residues long. Germline V gives CDR1 MDHEN, CDR2 SYDVKM. The V end was cut by 1 base, the J end by 7 bases, with 8 bases between. The CDR3 nucleotides read TGTGCCAGCAGTTTATTGTCGAGGGAGCAGTACTTC. It yields the protein CASSLLSREQYF.

The table lists this clonotype with a few counts. The chain employs TRBV2 and TRBJ2-3; 9 nucleotides line up with TRBD2. Germline V CDR1 and CDR2: SNHLY, FYNNEI. The CDR3 extends over 14 amino acids. Germline trimming cut 4 bases from V and 6 bases from J; bases unmatched to any gene: 5. This CDR3 reads CASSGLAGRDTQYF. The CDR3 DNA reads as TGTGCCAGCAGTGGCCTAGCGGGAAGGGATACGCAGTATTTT.

This chain connects TRBV7-9 to TRBJ1-1; no clear D. This CDR3 spans 10 amino acids. Germline CDR1 and CDR2: SEHNR and FQNEAQ (reference sequence). V was clipped by 5 bases and J by 7 bases, with 5 bases between them. Here the CDR3 DNA reads TGTGCCAGCAGCCAATATGAAGCTTTCTTT. This translates into CASSQYEAFF.

V is TRBV21-1 and J is TRBJ2-1; no check of the table's D call, TRBD2, against the DNA was made. TRBV21-1 is a listed pseudogene. CDR3 length equals 17 residues. The CDR3 spells CASSKALAGGINNEQFF. CDR3 sequence (DNA): TGTGCCAGCAGCAAAGCCCTAGCGGGGGGCATTAACAATGAGCAGTTCTTC.

The CDR3 protein is CASSLWPGGQPQHF. For the CDR3, the DNA is TGTGCCAGCAGTTTATGGCCGGGAGGCCAGCCCCAGCATTTT. The V gene is TRBV27, the J gene TRBJ1-5; no definite D call. Trimming pared 1 base from V and 7 bases from J, leaving 11 bases between. Germline CDR1 MNHEY, CDR2 SMNVEV (reference sequence). There are 14 residues in the CDR3.

V and J are TRBV5-1 and TRBJ2-7, with 9 bases lining up with TRBD1. V lost 0 bases and J lost 8; bases outside the gene matches: 9. The CDR3 is 15 amino acids. In germline, CDR1 is SGHRS, CDR2 YFSETQ. The CDR3 DNA reads TGCGCCAGCAGCTTGGCCGGGACAGGGAAAGGAAAGCAGTACTTC. Protein: CASSLAGTGKGKQYF.

This clonotype was counted many times. The CDR3: CASSLSGLETQYF. CDR3 DNA sequence: TGCGCCAGCAGCTTGTCAGGTTTAGAGACCCAGTACTTC. The chain links TRBV5-1 to TRBJ2-5; D uncertain. The CDR3 length is 13 residues. Trimming removed 1 base at V and 4 bases at J, with 8 bases between. Per the germline V gene, CDR1 is SGHRS and CDR2 is YFSETQ. The full variable domain, in which reference TRBV5-1 and TRBJ2-5 provide the parts outside the CDR3, is KAGVTQTPRYLIKTRGQQVTLSCSPISGHRSVSWYQQTPGQGLQFLFEYFSETQRNKGNFPGRFSGRQFSNSRSEMNVSTLELGDSALYLCASSLSGLETQYFGPGTRLLVL.

This clonotype was detected many times. This rearrangement joins TRBV9 to TRBJ1-2; D not resolved. Germline CDR1 SGDLS, CDR2 YYNGEE. The V and J ends lost 6 bases and 1 base respectively, with 19 bases between them. The CDR3 runs 16 residues. The CDR3 DNA is TGTGCCAGCAAGCCCATCCAGGATTGGGGTAACTATGGCTACACCTTC. As protein: CASKPIQDWGNYGYTF.

Comments on this clonotype: It may be a read error: a sequence one base away is much more abundant. The rearrangement uses TRBV12-3 or TRBV12-4 and TRBJ1-1; D perhaps matches TRBD1 (5 bases). Trimming removed 1 base at V and 5 bases at J, with 14 bases between. The CDR3 contains 15 residues. In DNA form, the CDR3 reads TGTGCCAGCAGTTTAGACAGCCCGGGGCTTACTGAAGCTTTCTTT. Translation: CASSLDSPGLTEAFF.